These 3 T cell receptor beta chains originate from one sample sequenced in a study of shared clonotypes between healthy human individuals. CD8 cells classed as naive were CD45RO-negative and positively selected for CCR7, excluding terminally differentiated effector memory CD45RA+ cells. Method: immunoSEQ multiplex PCR; TCRdb's copy keeps in-frame clones and lacks some. The table shows some 2,100,000 clones, with roughly 91% occurring only once. Sequenced material: naive CD8+ T cells from PBMCs. These receptors all come from a man between 18 and 29 years old in good health. Some clones in this sample may be carry-over from other donors' samples.

V is TRBV6-5 and J is TRBJ2-3; D call uncertain. V was pared by 0 bases and J by 2 bases, with 12 bases between. CDR1 MNHEY and CDR2 SVGAGI come from the germline V gene. The CDR3 loop spans 16 amino acids. CDR3 nucleotide sequence: TGTGCCAGCAGTTACTCGAAGGTCCGGCACACAGATACGCAGTATTTT. Translated, it gives CASSYSKVRHTDTQYF.

The chain has TRBV19 and TRBJ2-7, with D perhaps assigned TRBD1 or TRBD2 (5 bases each). Germline CDR1 LNHDA, CDR2 SQIVND (reference sequence). This CDR3 comprises 16 residues. The V end lost 3 bases, the J end lost 0 bases, and 15 bases lay between the germline ends. The CDR3 here is CASSIGGYRSSYEQYF. The CDR3 region has the DNA TGTGCCAGTAGTATTGGAGGCTACAGGAGCTCCTACGAGCAGTACTTC.

This clone was seen a handful of times. The chain recombines TRBV11-2 with TRBJ1-1; D is uncertain. The ends were cut back, 3 bases at V and 0 bases at J, with 5 bases in the middle. Per the germline V gene, CDR1 is SGHAT and CDR2 is FQNNGV. CDR3 size: 13 residues. CDR3 protein: CASSFALNTEAFF. In nucleotides, the CDR3 is TGTGCCAGCAGCTTCGCGCTGAACACTGAAGCTTTCTTT.